What follows describes a single T cell receptor (beta chain). This clone has just one count. No cognate antigen has been identified for it. Base qualities were left out, and no much larger clone turns up one base away. This sample is part of a study of T cell changes during pregnancy in multiple sclerosis (dated by TCRdb to about 2019). With respect to the entire study: The study looked at changes in the T cell repertoire across pregnancy in women with multiple sclerosis.

The library was obtained by the immunoSEQ multiplex PCR assay. Here the immuneACCESS table is served through TCRdb, limited to in-frame sequences with V and J called. Missing clones are a known gap in these copies; in checked studies unresolved V genes cover under half, and the rest lacks a known reason. This sample lists tens of thousands of clones; roughly 87% were detected once. The ten largest clones take up around 0.49% of the sample. The CDR3 has 15 amino acids, counting the end cysteine and phenylalanine. CDR3 DNA is the only sequence kept; it has 45 bases, read in frame from the first base. V was cut back by 1 base and J by 4 bases, leaving a gap of 10 bases between them. Looking up the germline V gene (reference sequence) yields CDR1 LNHDA and CDR2 SQIVND.

The TCR was taken from a female donor with multiple sclerosis, enrolled in a pregnancy study. This specimen consisted of CD4+ T cells from peripheral blood mononuclear cells, obtained in the first trimester of pregnancy. The chain joins TRBV19 to TRBJ1-4; the D gene assignment is ambiguous. The CDR3 protein: CASSIAGGINEKLFF. The bases are TGTGCCAGTAGTATAGCAGGAGGGATTAATGAAAAACTGTTTTTT.